This T cell receptor (beta chain) was sequenced in a study of human T cells and chemical hapten exposure. Study-wide results and caveats: DPC sensitization did not alter TCRs above 1 in 1000 frequency.

About this clonotype itself: No antigen is known for it.

Original processing methods: Individual samples carried between about 23,224 and 700,000 TCRs, with roughly 96,000 as the median. TCRdb re-called the RACE reads through MiXCR, storing one row per CDR3 protein. These V and J calls rely on TCRdb rather than the paper's analysis. The sample includes 380,000 or so distinct CDR3 sequences, more than 4.5% of them seen just once. V shed 6 bases and J shed 3 bases, with 11 bases lying between them. The CDR3 totals 13 residues. Germline values: CDR1 SNHLY, CDR2 FYNNEI. Time point here: patch test 1, 2 weeks after DPC sensitization. Treatment noted: therapeutic diphenylcyclopropenone sensitization with weekly scalp DPC.

The sample consisted of whole blood, taken in connection with sensitization to the hapten diphenylcyclopropenone (DPC). The origin of this receptor is a woman between 45 and 60 years old with alopecia areata. Some clones in this sample may be carry-over from other donors' samples. The J gene is TRBJ1-2, the V gene TRBV2; a possible D gene is TRBD1 (5 bases). In nucleotides, the CDR3 is TGTGCCAGCAGCGCGGACATGGACTATGGCTACACCTTC. Translation: CASSADMDYGYTF.